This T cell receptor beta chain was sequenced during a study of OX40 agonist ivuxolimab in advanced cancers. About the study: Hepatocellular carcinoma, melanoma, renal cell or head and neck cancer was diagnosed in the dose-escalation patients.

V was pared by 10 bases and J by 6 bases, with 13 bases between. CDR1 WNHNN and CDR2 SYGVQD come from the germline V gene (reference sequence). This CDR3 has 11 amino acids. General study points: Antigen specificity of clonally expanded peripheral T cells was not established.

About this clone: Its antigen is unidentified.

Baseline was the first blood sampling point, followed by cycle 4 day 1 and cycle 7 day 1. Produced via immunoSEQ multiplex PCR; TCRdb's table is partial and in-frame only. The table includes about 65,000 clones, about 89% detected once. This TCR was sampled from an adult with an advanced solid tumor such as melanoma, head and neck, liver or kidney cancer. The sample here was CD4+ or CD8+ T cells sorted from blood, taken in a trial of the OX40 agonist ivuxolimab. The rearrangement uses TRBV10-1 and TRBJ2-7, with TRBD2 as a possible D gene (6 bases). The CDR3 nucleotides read TGCGCCACCCGTCTGGAGGGCGAGCAGTACTTC. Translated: CATRLEGEQYF.